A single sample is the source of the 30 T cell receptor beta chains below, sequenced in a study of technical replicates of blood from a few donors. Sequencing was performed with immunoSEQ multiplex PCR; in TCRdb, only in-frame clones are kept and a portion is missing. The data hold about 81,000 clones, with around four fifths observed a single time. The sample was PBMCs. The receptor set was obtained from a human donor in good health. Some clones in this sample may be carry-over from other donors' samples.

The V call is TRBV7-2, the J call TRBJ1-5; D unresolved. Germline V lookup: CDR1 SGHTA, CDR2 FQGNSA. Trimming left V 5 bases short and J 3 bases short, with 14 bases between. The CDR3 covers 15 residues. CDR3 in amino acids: CASSAVRGDNQPQHF. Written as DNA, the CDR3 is TGTGCCAGCAGCGCCGTACGCGGAGACAATCAGCCCCAGCATTTT.

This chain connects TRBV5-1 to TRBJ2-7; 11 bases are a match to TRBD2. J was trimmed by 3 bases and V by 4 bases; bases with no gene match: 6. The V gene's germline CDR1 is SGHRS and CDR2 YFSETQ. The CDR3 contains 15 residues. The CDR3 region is CASSAGTSGHYEQYF. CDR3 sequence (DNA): TGCGCCAGCAGCGCGGGGACTAGCGGACACTACGAGCAGTACTTC.

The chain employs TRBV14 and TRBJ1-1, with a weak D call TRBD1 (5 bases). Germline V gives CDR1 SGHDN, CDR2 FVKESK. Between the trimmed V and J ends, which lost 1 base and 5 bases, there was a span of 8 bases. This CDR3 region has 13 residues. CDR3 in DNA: TGTGCCAGCAGCCAAGGATCAGGGACTGAAGCTTTCTTT. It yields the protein CASSQGSGTEAFF.

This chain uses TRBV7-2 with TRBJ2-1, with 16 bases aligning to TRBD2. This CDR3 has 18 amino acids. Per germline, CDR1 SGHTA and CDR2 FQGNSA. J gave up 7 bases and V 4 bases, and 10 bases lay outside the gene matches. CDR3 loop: CASSSGLAGGPVGNEQFF. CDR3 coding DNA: TGTGCCAGCAGCTCGGGACTAGCGGGAGGGCCGGTGGGGAATGAGCAGTTCTTC.

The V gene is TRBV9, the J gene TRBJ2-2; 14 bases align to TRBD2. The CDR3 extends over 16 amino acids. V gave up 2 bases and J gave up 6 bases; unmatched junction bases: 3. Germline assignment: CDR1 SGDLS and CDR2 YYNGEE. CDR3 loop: CASSVGLAGGPGELFF. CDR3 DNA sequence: TGTGCCAGCAGCGTCGGACTAGCGGGAGGACCCGGGGAGCTGTTTTTT.

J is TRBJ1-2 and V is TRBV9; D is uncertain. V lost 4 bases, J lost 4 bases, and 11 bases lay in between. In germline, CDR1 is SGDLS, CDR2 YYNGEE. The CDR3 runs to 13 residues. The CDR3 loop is CASSTQTGYGYTF. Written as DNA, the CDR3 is TGTGCCAGCAGCACCCAGACGGGCTATGGCTACACCTTC.

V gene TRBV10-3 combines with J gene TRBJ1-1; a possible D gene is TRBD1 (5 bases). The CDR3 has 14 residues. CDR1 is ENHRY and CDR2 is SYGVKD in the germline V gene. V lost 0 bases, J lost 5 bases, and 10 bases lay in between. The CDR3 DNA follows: TGTGCCATCAGTGAGTCGCAGGGAGGGACTGAAGCTTTCTTT. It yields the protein CAISESQGGTEAFF.

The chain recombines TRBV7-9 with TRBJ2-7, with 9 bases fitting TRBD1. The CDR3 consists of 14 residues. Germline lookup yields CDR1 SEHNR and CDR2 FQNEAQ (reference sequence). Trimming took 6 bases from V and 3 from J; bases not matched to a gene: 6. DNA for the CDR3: TGTGCCAGCAGTTCGGAGACAGGGGGCTACGAGCAGTACTTC. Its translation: CASSSETGGYEQYF.

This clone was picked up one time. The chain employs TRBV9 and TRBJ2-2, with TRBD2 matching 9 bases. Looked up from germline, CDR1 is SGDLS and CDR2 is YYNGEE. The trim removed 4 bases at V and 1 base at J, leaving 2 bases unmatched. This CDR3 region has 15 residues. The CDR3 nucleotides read TGTGCCAGCAGCAATAGCGGGAGGAACACCGGGGAGCTGTTTTTT. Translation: CASSNSGRNTGELFF. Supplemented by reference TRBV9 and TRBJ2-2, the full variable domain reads DSGVTQTPKHLITATGQRVTLRCSPRSGDLSVYWYQQSLDQGLQFLIQYYNGEERAKGNILERFSAQQFPDLHSELNLSSLELGDSALYFCASSNSGRNTGELFFGEGSRLTVL.

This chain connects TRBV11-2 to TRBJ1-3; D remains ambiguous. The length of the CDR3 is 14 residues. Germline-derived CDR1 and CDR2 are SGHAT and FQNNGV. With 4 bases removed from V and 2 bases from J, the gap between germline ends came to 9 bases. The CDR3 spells CASSSSRTGNTIYF. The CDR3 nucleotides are TGTGCCAGCAGCTCGTCTAGGACTGGAAACACCATATATTTT.

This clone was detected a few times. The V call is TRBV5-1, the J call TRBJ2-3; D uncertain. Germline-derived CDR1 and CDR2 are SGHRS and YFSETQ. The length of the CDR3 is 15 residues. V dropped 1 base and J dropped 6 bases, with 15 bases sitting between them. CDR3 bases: TGCGCCAGCAGCTTGTCAAGAGTCCCATCGGATACGCAGTATTTT. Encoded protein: CASSLSRVPSDTQYF.

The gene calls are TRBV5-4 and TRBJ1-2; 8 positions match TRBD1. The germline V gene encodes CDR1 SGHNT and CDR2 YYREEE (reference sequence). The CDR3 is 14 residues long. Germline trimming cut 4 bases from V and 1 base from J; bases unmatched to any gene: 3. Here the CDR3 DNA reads TGTGCCAGCAGCCCTGGACAGGGTAACTATGGCTACACCTTC. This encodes CASSPGQGNYGYTF. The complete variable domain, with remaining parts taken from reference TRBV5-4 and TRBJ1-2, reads ETGVTQSPTHLIKTRGQQVTLRCSSQSGHNTVSWYQQALGQGPQFIFQYYREEENGRGNFPPRFSGLQFPNYSSELNVNALELDDSALYLCASSPGQGNYGYTFGSGTRLTVV.

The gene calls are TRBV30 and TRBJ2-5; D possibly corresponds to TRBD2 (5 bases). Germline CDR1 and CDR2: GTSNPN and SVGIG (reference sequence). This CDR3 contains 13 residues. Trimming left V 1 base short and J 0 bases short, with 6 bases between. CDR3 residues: CAWSGSDQETQYF. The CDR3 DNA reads TGTGCCTGGAGTGGTAGCGACCAAGAGACCCAGTACTTC. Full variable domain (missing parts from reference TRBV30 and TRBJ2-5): SQTIHQWPATLVQPVGSPLSLECTVEGTSNPNLYWYRQAAGRGLQLLFYSVGIGQISSEVPQNLSASRPQDRQFILSSKKLLLSDSGFYLCAWSGSDQETQYFGPGTRLLVL.

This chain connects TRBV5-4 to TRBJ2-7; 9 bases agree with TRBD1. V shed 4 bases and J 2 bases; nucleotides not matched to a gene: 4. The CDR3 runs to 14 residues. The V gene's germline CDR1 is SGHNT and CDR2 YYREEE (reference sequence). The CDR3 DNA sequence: TGTGCCAGCAGCCCGTGGGACAGGGCCTACGAGCAGTACTTC. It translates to CASSPWDRAYEQYF.

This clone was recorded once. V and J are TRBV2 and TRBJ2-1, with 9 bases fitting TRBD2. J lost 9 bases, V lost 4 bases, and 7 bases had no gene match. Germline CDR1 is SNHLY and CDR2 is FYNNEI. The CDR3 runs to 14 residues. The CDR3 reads CASSARTSEVEQFF. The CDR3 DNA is TGTGCCAGCAGTGCCCGGACTAGCGAGGTTGAGCAGTTCTTC.

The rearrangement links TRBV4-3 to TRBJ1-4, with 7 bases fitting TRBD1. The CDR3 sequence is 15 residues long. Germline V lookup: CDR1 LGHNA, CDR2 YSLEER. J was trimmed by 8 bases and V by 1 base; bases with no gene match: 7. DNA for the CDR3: TGCGCCAGCAGCCAAGGAGGGGGCGATCACGAAAAACTGTTTTTT. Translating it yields CASSQGGGDHEKLFF.

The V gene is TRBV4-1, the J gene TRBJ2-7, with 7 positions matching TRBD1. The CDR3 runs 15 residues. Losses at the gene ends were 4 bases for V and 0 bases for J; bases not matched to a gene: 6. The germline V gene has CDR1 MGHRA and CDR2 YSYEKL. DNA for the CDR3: TGCGCCAGCAGCCCCGGGTCAGGGGGCTCCTACGAGCAGTACTTC. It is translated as CASSPGSGGSYEQYF.

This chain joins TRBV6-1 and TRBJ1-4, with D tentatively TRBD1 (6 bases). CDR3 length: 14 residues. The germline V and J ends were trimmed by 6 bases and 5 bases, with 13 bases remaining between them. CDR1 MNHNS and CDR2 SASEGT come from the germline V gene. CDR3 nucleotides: TGTGCCAGCAGATACGGACAGTCCAATGAAAAACTGTTTTTT. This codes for CASRYGQSNEKLFF.

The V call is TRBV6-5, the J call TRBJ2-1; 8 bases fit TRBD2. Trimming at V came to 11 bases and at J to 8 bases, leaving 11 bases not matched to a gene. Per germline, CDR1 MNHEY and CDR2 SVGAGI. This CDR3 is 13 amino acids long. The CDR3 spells CAVRVAGRDEQFF. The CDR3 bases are TGTGCCGTGAGGGTAGCGGGGAGAGATGAGCAGTTCTTC.

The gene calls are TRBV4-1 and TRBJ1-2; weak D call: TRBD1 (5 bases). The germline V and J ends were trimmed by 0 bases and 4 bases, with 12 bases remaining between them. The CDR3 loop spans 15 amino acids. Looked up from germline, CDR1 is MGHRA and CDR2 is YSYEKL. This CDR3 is CASSQDKDKLYGYTF. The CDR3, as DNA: TGCGCCAGCAGCCAAGATAAGGACAAACTCTATGGCTACACCTTC.

The chain's CDR3 is CASGDILYEQYF. The DNA of the CDR3 is TGTGCCAGCGGGGACATACTCTACGAGCAGTACTTC. This rearrangement joins TRBV25-1 to TRBJ2-7, with D tentatively TRBD1 (6 bases). CDR3 length equals 12 residues. Trimming took off 8 bases at V and 3 bases at J, with 11 bases between the two ends. Germline lookup yields CDR1 MGHDK and CDR2 SYGVNS.

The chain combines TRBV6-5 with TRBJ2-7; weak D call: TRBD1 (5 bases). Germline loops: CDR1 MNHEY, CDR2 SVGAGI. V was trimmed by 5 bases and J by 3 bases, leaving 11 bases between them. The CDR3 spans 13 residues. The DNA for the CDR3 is TGTGCCAGCAGTACCAACAGGTACTACGAGCAGTACTTC. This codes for CASSTNRYYEQYF.

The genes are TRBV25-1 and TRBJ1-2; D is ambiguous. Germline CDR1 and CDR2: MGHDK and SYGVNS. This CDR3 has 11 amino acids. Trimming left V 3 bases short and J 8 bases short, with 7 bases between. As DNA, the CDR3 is TGTGCCAGCAGTGATGGCGGGGGCTACACCTTC. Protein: CASSDGGGYTF.

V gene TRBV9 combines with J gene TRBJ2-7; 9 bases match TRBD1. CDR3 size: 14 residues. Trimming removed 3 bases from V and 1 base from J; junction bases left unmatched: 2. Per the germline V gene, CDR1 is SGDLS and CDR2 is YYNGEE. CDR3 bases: TGTGCCAGCAGCGGCGGACAGGGGTCCTACGAGCAGTACTTC. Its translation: CASSGGQGSYEQYF.

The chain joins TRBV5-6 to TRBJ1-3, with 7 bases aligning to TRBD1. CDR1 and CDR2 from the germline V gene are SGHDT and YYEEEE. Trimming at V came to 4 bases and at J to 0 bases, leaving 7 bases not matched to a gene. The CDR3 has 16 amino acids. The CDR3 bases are TGTGCCAGCAGCATAACCGGGACAGCCTCTGGAAACACCATATATTTT. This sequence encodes CASSITGTASGNTIYF.

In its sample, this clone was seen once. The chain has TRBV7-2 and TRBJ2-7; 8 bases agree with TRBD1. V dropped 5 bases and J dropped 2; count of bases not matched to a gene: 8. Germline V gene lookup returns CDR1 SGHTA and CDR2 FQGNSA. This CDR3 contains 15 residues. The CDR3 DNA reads TGTGCCAGCAGCCGAAACCGGGACAGGCCCTACGAGCAGTACTTC. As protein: CASSRNRDRPYEQYF. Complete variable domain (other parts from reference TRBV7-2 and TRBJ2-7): GAGVSQSPSNKVTEKGKDVELRCDPISGHTALYWYRQSLGQGLEFLIYFQGNSAPDKSGLPSDRFSAERTGGSVSTLTIQRTQQEDSAVYLCASSRNRDRPYEQYFGPGTRLTVT.

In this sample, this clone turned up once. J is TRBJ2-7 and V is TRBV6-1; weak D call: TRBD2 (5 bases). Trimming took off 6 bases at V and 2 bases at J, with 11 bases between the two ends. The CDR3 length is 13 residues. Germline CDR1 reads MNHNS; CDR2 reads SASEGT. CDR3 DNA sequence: TGTGCCAGCAGAAAGGAGGTGACCTACGAGCAGTACTTC. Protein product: CASRKEVTYEQYF.

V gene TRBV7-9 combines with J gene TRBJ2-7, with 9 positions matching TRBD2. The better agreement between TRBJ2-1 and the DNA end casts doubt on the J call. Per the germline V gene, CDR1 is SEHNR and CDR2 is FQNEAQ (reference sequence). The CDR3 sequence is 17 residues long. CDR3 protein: CASRGETAGGDYNEQFF. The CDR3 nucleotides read TGTGCCAGCAGGGGCGAAACAGCGGGAGGCGACTATAATGAGCAGTTCTTC.

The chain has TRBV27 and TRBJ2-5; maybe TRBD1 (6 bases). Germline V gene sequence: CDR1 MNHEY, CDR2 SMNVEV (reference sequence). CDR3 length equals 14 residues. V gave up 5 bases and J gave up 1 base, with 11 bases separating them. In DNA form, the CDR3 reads TGTGCCAGCAGTCCCTGGACAGCCCAAGAGACCCAGTACTTC. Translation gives CASSPWTAQETQYF.

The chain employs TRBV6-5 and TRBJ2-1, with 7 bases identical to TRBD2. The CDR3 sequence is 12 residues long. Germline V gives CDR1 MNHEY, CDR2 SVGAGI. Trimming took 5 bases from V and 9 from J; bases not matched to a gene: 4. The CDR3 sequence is CASSKGLTEQFF. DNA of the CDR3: TGTGCCAGCAGTAAGGGACTAACTGAGCAGTTCTTC.